Only one count was recorded for the clone carrying this T cell receptor beta chain. Its cognate antigen is unknown. This specimen belongs to a study of shared clonotypes between healthy human individuals. Every contributor of samples was a Caucasian grown-up residing in Nashville, Tennessee. Notes on the study in general: Sampling used blood alone; tissue repertoires probably differ.

An assay was performed, and its level was deep. Replicate PCRs were loaded with around 280 ng DNA from unsorted PBMC, about 30,000 T cell genomes. Measured with immunoSEQ multiplex PCR; TCRdb has only the in-frame clones, and not every one. In the table there are about 460,000 clones, approximately 71% of which are singletons. This CDR3 region has 15 residues. Germline V gene data show CDR1 as MDHEN and CDR2 as SYDVKM. Germline trimming cut 3 bases from V and 5 bases from J; bases unmatched to any gene: 8. This clonotype was sampled from a woman between 40 and 50 years old in good health. Some clones in this sample may be carry-over from other donors' samples. The sequencing sample was made of PBMCs. The chain uses TRBV28 and TRBJ1-2; 8 bases are a match to TRBD1. In DNA, the CDR3 is TGTGCCAGCAGTTTCTTTGGGGACAGGCCTTATGGCTACACCTTC. As protein: CASSFFGDRPYGYTF.